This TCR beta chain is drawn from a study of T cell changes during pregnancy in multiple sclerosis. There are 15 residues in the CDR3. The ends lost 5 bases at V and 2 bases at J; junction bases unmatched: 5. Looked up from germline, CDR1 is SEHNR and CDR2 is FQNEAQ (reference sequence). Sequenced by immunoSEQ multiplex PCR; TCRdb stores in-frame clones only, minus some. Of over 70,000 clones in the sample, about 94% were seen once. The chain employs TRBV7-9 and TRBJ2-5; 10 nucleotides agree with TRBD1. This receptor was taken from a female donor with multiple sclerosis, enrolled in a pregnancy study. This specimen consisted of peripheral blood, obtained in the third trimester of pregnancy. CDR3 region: CASSPLGQGQETQYF. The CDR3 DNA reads TGTGCCAGCAGCCCTCTGGGACAGGGGCAAGAGACCCAGTACTTC.